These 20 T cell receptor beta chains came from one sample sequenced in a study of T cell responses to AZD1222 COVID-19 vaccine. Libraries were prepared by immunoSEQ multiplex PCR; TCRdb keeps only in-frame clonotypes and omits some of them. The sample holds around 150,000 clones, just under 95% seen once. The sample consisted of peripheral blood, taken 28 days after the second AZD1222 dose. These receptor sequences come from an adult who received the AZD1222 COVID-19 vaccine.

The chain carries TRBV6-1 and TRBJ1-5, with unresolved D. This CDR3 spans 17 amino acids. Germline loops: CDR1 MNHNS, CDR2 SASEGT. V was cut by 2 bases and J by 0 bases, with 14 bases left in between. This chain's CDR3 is CASSERSGIHSNQPQHF. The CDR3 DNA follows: TGTGCCAGCAGTGAACGTTCTGGGATCCATAGCAATCAGCCCCAGCATTTT.

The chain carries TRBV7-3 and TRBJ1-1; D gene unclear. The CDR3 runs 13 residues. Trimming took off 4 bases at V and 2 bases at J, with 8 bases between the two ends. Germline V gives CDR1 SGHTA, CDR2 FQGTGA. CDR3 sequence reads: CASSSGRNTEAFF. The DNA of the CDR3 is TGTGCCAGCAGCTCAGGACGAAACACTGAAGCTTTCTTT.

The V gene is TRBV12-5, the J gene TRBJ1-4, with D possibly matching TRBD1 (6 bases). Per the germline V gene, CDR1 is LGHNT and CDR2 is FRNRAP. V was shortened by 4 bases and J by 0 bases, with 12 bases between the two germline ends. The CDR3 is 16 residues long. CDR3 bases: TGTGCTAGTGGTTCACCCACAGGGACAACTAATGAAAAACTGTTTTTT. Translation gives CASGSPTGTTNEKLFF.

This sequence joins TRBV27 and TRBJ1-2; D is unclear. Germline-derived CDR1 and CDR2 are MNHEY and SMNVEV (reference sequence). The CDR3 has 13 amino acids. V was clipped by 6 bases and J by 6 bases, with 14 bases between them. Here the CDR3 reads CASSTERWDGYTF. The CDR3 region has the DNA TGTGCCAGCAGCACAGAGAGGTGGGATGGCTACACCTTC.

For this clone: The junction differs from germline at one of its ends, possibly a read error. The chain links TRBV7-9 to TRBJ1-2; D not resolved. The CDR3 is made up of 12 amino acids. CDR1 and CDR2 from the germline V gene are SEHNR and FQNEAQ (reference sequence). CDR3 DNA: TGTGCCAGCAGCCCAACACAAGGAATAGGAGCCTTC. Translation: CASSPTQGIGAF.

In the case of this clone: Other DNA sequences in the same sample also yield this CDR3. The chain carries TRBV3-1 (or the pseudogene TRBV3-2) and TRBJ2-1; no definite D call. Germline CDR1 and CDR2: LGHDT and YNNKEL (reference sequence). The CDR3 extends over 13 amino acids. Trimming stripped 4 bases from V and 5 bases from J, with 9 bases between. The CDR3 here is CASSLNRDNEQFF. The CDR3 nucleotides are TGTGCCAGCAGCCTTAATAGGGACAATGAGCAGTTCTTC.

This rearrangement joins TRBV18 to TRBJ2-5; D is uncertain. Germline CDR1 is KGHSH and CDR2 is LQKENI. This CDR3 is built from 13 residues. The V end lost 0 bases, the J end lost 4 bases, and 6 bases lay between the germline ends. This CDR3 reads CASSPPNGETQYF. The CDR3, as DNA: TGTGCCAGCTCACCACCGAACGGAGAGACCCAGTACTTC.

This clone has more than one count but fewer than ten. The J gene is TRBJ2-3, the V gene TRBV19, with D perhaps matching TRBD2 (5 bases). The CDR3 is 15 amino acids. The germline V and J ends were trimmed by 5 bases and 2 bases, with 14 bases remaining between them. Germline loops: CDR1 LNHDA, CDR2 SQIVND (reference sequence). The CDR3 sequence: CASSALREHTDTQYF. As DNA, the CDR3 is TGTGCCAGTAGTGCCCTCCGGGAACACACAGATACGCAGTATTTT.

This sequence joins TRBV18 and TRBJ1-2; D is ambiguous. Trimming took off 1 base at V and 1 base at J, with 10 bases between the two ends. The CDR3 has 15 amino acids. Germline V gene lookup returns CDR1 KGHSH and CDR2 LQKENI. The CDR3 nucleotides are TGTGCCAGCTCACCACAAGCCGGGAATAACTATGGCTACACCTTC. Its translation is CASSPQAGNNYGYTF. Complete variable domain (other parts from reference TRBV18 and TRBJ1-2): NAGVMQNPRHLVRRRGQEARLRCSPMKGHSHVYWYRQLPEEGLKFMVYLQKENIIDESGMPKERFSAEFPKEGPSILRIQQVVRGDSAAYFCASSPQAGNNYGYTFGSGTRLTVV.

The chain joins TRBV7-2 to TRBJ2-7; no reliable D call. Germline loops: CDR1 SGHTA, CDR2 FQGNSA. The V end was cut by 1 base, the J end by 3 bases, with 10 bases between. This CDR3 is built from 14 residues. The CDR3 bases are TGTGCCAGCAGCTTAGTCCCGGCGGACTACGAGCAGTACTTC. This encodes CASSLVPADYEQYF. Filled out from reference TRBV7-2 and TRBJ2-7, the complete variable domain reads GAGVSQSPSNKVTEKGKDVELRCDPISGHTALYWYRQSLGQGLEFLIYFQGNSAPDKSGLPSDRFSAERTGGSVSTLTIQRTQQEDSAVYLCASSLVPADYEQYFGPGTRLTVT.

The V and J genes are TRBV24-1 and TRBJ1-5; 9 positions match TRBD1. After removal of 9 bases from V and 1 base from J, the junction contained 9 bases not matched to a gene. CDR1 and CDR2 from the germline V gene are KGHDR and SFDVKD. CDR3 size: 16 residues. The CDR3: CATFTGGSPSNQPQHF. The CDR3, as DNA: TGTGCCACCTTTACAGGGGGCTCCCCGAGCAATCAGCCCCAGCATTTT.

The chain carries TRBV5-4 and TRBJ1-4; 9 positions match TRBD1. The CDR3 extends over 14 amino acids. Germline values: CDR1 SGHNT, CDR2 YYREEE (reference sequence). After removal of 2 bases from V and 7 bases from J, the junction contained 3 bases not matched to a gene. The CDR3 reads CASSLQGAVEKLFF. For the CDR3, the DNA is TGTGCCAGCAGCTTACAGGGGGCGGTTGAAAAACTGTTTTTT.

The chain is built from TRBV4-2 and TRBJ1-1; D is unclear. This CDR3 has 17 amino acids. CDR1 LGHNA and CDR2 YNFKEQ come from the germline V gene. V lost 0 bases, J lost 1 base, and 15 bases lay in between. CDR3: CASSQDFFGVKNTEAFF. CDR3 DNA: TGTGCCAGCAGCCAAGATTTTTTTGGGGTCAAGAACACTGAAGCTTTCTTT.

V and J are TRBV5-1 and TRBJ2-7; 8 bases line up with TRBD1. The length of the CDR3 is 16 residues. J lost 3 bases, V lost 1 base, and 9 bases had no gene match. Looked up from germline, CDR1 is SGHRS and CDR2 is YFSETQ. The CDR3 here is CASSLTGTGLVYEQYF. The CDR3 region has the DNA TGCGCCAGCAGCTTGACAGGGACAGGCCTTGTCTACGAGCAGTACTTC.

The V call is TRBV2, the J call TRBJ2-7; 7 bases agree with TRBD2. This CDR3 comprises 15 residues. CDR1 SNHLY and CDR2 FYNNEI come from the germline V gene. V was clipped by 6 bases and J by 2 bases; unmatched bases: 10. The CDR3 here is CASRPNPGTTYEQYF. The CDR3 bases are TGTGCCAGCAGACCGAACCCCGGGACTACCTACGAGCAGTACTTC.

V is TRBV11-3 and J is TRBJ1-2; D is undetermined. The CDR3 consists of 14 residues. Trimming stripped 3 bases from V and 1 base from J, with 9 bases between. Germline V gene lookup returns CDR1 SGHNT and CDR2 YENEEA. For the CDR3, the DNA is TGTGCCAGCAGCTTTACCTCTCTTAACTATGGCTACACCTTC. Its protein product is CASSFTSLNYGYTF.

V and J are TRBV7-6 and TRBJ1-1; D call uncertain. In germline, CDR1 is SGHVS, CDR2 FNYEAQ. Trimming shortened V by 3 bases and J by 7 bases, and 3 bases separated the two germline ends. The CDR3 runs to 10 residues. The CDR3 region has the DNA TGTGCCAGCAGCTTGAGTGAAGCTTTCTTT. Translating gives CASSLSEAFF.

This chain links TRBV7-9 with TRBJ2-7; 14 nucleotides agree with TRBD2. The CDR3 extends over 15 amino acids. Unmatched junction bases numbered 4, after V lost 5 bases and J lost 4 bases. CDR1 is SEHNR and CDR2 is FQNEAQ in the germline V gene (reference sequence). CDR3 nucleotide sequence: TGTGCCAGCAGCCCGACTAGCGGGGGGGATTACGAGCAGTACTTC. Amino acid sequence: CASSPTSGGDYEQYF.

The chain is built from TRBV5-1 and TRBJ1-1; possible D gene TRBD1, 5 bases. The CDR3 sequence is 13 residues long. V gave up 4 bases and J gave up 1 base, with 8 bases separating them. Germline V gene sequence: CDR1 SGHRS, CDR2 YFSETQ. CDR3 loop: CASSLTGNTEAFF. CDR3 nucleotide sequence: TGCGCCAGCAGCCTAACAGGGAACACTGAAGCTTTCTTT.

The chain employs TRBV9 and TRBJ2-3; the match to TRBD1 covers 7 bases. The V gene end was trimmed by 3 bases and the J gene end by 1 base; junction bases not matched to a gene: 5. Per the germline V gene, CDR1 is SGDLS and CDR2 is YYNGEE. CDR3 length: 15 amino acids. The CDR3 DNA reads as TGTGCCAGCAGCGCCAGGGGGTATCGCACAGATACGCAGTATTTT. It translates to CASSARGYRTDTQYF.